Here is one TCR beta chain with its context. The data originate from a study of blood T cell repertoires in COVID-19. The overall study: The United States, Italy and Spain provided the acute and convalescent COVID-19 samples.

Germline CDR1 and CDR2: LGHDT and YNNKEL (reference sequence). Trimming removed 1 base from V and 0 bases from J, with 13 bases in between. The CDR3 is made up of 16 amino acids. Clinical history as reported by participants underpinned cohort assignment. Two consecutive negative NP/OP PCR tests, clearance, or resolved symptoms defined Cohort 3 recovery. Authors' analysis steps: Amplification of reference gene primers was used by the study to estimate nucleated cell counts. Assay used: immunoSEQ multiplex PCR; TCRdb lists only in-frame clones, some missing. V, J and clone size are those of that table, while D and trimming were read from the DNA. The sample contains about 130,000 clones, around 86% of which appear only once.

The sample comprised PBMCs or T cells enriched from blood (not recorded which). This sequence joins TRBV3-1 (or the pseudogene TRBV3-2) and TRBJ2-7; D ambiguous. The TCR originated in a young man who had recovered from COVID-19. CDR3 in DNA: TGTGCCAGCAGCCAAGTCACGAGAGCTTCCTCCTACGAGCAGTACTTC. This gives the protein CASSQVTRASSYEQYF.